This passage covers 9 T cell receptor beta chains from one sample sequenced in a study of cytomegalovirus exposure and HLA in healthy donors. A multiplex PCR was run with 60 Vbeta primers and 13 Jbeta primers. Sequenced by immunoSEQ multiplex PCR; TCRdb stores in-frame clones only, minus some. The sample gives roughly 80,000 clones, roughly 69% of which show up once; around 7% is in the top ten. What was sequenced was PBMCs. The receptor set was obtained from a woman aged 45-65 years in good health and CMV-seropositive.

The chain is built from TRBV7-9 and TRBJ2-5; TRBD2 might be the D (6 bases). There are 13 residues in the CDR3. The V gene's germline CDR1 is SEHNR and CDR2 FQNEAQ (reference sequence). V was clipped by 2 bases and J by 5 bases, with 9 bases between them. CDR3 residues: CASSLRGAETQYF. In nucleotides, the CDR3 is TGTGCCAGCAGCTTACGCGGGGCTGAGACCCAGTACTTC.

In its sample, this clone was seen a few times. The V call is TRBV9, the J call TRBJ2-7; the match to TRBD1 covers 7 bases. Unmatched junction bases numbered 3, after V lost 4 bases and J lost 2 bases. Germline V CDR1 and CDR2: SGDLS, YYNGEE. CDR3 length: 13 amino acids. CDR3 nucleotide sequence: TGTGCCAGCAGCTCCGGGACAGCCTACGAGCAGTACTTC. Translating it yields CASSSGTAYEQYF.

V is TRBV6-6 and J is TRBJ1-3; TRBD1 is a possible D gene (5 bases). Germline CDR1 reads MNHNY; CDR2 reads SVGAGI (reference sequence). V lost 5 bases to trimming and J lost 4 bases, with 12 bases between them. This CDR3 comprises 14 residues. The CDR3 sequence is CASSIQGSGNTIYF. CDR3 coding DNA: TGTGCCAGCAGTATTCAGGGATCCGGAAACACCATATATTTT.

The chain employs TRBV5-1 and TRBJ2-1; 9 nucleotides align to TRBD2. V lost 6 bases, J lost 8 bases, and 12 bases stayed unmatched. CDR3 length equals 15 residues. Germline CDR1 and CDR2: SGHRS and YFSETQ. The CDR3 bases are TGCGCCAGCACGTCCTCAGCTAGCGGGGAGGATGAGCAGTTCTTC. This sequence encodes CASTSSASGEDEQFF.

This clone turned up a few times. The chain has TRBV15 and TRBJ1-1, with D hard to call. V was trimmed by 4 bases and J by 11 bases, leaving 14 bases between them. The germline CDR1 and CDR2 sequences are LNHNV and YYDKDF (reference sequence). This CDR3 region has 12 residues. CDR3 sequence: CATSTPGGQAFF. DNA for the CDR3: TGTGCCACCAGCACCCCAGGAGGGCAGGCTTTCTTT.

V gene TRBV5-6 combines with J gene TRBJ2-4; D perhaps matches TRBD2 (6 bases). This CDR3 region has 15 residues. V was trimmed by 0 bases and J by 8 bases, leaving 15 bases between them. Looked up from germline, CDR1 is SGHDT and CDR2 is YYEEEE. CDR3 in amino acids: CASSLEGWGGDIQYF. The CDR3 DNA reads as TGTGCCAGCAGCTTGGAGGGGTGGGGAGGAGACATTCAGTACTTC.

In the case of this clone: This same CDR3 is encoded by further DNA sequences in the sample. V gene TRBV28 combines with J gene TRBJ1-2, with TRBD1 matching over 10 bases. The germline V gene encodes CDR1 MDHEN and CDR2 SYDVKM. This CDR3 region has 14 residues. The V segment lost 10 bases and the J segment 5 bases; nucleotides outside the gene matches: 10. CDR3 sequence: CATQIRDRGYGYTF. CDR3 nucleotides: TGTGCCACCCAAATTAGGGACAGGGGATATGGCTACACCTTC.

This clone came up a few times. Written as DNA, the CDR3 is TGTGCTAGTGGTGGCAGGCAGGGCCCCCAGTCTGAAGCTTTCTTT. Residues: CASGGRQGPQSEAFF. V is TRBV12-5 and J is TRBJ1-1, with a tentative D call TRBD1 (5 bases). Germline V CDR1 and CDR2: LGHNT, FRNRAP. V gave up 5 bases and J gave up 6 bases, with 19 bases separating them. The CDR3 is 15 residues long.

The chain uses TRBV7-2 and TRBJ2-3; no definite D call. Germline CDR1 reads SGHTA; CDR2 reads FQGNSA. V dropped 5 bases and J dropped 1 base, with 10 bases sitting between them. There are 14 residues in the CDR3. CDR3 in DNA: TGTGCCAGCAGCCCCTGGCAGGGCACAGATACGCAGTATTTT. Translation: CASSPWQGTDTQYF.